The 17 T cell receptor beta chains below come from one sample, sequenced in a study of molecular identifiers for immune sequencing clone quantification. From the PCR reads, TCRdb called clonotypes with MiXCR, one entry per CDR3 protein. The sample includes over 85,000 distinct CDR3 sequences, roughly a fifth of them seen just once. Sample: naive CD8+ T cells from blood, with Jurkat cell RNA spiked in. Subset reported: FACS-sorted CD8+CD4-CCR7+CD45RA+ naive T cells. Receptors were obtained from a human donor in good health. Some libraries in this study had Jurkat cell RNA spiked in.

Concerning this clonotype: This could be a read error, since a much larger clone is one nucleotide away. The CDR3 ends on some other residue instead of the conserved phenylalanine or tryptophan, so this is likely a read error. The CDR3: CASSRSGHWNEQFL. The CDR3 DNA reads as TGTGCCAGCAGCCGGAGTGGGCATTGGAATGAGCAGTTCCTC. This sequence joins TRBV11-2 and TRBJ2-1; D remains ambiguous. The CDR3 covers 14 residues. The germline V and J ends were trimmed by 5 bases and 7 bases, with 15 bases remaining between them. Germline lookup yields CDR1 SGHAT and CDR2 FQNNGV.

The gene calls are TRBV15 and TRBJ2-1; either TRBD1 or TRBD2 may fit D (5 bases each). CDR3 size: 16 residues. CDR1 LNHNV and CDR2 YYDKDF come from the germline V gene (reference sequence). Trimming took off 5 bases at V and 0 bases at J, with 14 bases between the two ends. The CDR3 DNA sequence: TGTGCCACCAGCCGAGGGGACCTCTCCTCCTACAATGAGCAGTTCTTC. Translated, it gives CATSRGDLSSYNEQFF.

This clonotype was observed many times. The rearrangement links TRBV7-8 to TRBJ1-4; a weak D match, TRBD1 (6 bases). The CDR3 spans 15 residues. With 5 bases removed from V and 6 bases from J, the gap between germline ends came to 16 bases. The germline gives CDR1 SGHVS, CDR2 FQNEAQ. The CDR3 reads CASSHRTAWDEKLFF. CDR3 sequence (DNA): TGTGCCAGCAGCCATCGGACAGCTTGGGATGAAAAACTGTTTTTT.

At least ten counts were recorded for this clonotype. The chain combines TRBV20-1 with TRBJ2-3, with 9 positions matching TRBD2. Losses at the gene ends were 0 bases for V and 4 bases for J; bases not matched to a gene: 5. This CDR3 is built from 15 residues. CDR1 and CDR2 (germline): DFQATT, SNEGSKA (reference sequence). The CDR3 nucleotides are TGCAGTGCTAGAGAGAGGGCTAGCGGGGCAGATACGCAGTATTTT. It codes for CSARERASGADTQYF.

To note about this clonotype: A much larger clone differs by one base, so this may be a read error. The chain carries TRBV3-1 and TRBJ2-5; D might be TRBD1 or TRBD2, each matching 5 bases. The CDR3 sequence is 14 residues long. Germline assignment: CDR1 LGHDT and CDR2 YNNKEL (reference sequence). With 7 bases removed from V and 7 bases from J, the gap between germline ends came to 19 bases. Written as DNA, the CDR3 is TGTGCCAGCACAAGAAGCACAGGAAGCGGGACCCAGTACTTC. Amino acid sequence: CASTRSTGSGTQYF.

Note on this clonotype: A much larger clone differs by one base, so this may be a read error. The rearrangement links TRBV4-1 to TRBJ2-2; 9 bases line up with TRBD2. Germline V gene lookup returns CDR1 MGHRA and CDR2 YSYEKL. The CDR3 length is 18 residues. The CDR3 DNA reads TGCACCAGCAGCCTTCAGCTAGCGGGGCATATGAACACCGGGGAGCTGTTTTTT. Translating it yields CTSSLQLAGHMNTGELFF.

The rearrangement joins TRBV9 to TRBJ2-7, with 9 bases lining up with TRBD1. The junction had 5 bases not matched to a gene; V was cut back by 0 bases and J by 1 base. CDR1 is SGDLS, CDR2 YYNGEE, per germline. The CDR3 is 16 residues long. CDR3 bases: TGTGCCAGCAGCGTAGATACCGGGACAGGGTCCTACGAGCAGTACTTC. It yields the protein CASSVDTGTGSYEQYF.

Only a few counts were recorded for this clonotype. The genes are TRBV19 and TRBJ2-5; TRBD1 aligns across 7 bases. Per germline, CDR1 LNHDA and CDR2 SQIVND (reference sequence). Germline trimming cut 5 bases from V and 5 bases from J; bases unmatched to any gene: 14. The length of the CDR3 is 16 residues. The CDR3 loop is CASSPLGQGDAETQYF. The CDR3 DNA sequence: TGTGCCAGTAGTCCCCTCGGGCAGGGGGACGCGGAGACCCAGTACTTC.

Comment on this clonotype: This may come from a read error, since a much larger clone is one base off. The J gene is TRBJ1-5, the V gene TRBV6-2 or TRBV6-3, with TRBD1 matching 7 bases. From germline, CDR1 is MNHEY and CDR2 SVGEGT. The CDR3 contains 14 residues. The CDR3 region has the DNA TGTGCCAGCCATACACACAGGGGCAATCGGCCCCAGCATTTT. The encoded protein is CASHTHRGNRPQHF.

As to this clonotype: Its ends do not fully match the called genes, so a read error is possible. The chain recombines TRBV7-9 with TRBJ2-3; maybe TRBD2 (6 bases). The CDR3 covers 16 residues. Germline V gene sequence: CDR1 SEHNR, CDR2 FQNEAQ (reference sequence). The CDR3 region has the DNA TGTGCCAGCAGCCCAACTACAGGAGGGAGCACAGATACGCAGCATTTC. This gives the protein CASSPTTGGSTDTQHF.

This clonotype has ten or more counts. The genes are TRBV4-3 and TRBJ1-3, with TRBD1 as a possible D gene (5 bases). V was clipped by 4 bases and J by 2 bases, with 12 bases between them. CDR3 length: 15 amino acids. Germline V gives CDR1 LGHNA, CDR2 YSLEER. As DNA, the CDR3 is TGCGCCAGCAGCCCGGGTGGGGGACCTGGAAACACCATATATTTT. Residues: CASSPGGGPGNTIYF.

CDR3 protein: CASSKGQVNTEAFF. DNA for the CDR3: TGTGCCAGTAGTAAGGGACAGGTCAACACTGAAGCTTTCTTT. V and J are TRBV19 and TRBJ1-1, with TRBD1 matching 8 bases. Trimming cost V 4 bases and J 2 bases; bases outside gene matches: 3. Germline assignment: CDR1 LNHDA and CDR2 SQIVND (reference sequence). CDR3 size: 14 residues.

This clonotype occurred a few times. V gene TRBV4-1 combines with J gene TRBJ2-5, with a possible D match to TRBD1 (6 bases). V was trimmed by 5 bases and J by 5 bases, leaving 15 bases between them. Germline V CDR1 and CDR2: MGHRA, YSYEKL. The CDR3 length is 14 residues. CDR3 DNA: TGCGCCAGCAGCGGGGACATGGCTCGGGAGACCCAGTACTTC. Translating it yields CASSGDMARETQYF.

This clonotype was found many times. The chain couples TRBV7-9 to TRBJ1-6, with 11 bases fitting TRBD1. The V and J ends lost 5 bases and 9 bases, in that order; junction bases with no gene match: 6. From germline, CDR1 is SEHNR and CDR2 FQNEAQ (reference sequence). The CDR3 is 15 amino acids. As DNA, the CDR3 is TGTGCCAGCAGCCCAGGACAGGGGGCGGGTTCACCCCTCCACTTT. It translates to CASSPGQGAGSPLHF.

The table lists this clonotype with many counts. The CDR3 here is CASSHLTGTDTQYF. The DNA for the CDR3 is TGCGCCAGCAGCCACTTGACAGGAACAGATACGCAGTATTTT. The V and J genes are TRBV4-3 and TRBJ2-3, with a tentative D call TRBD1 (6 bases). This CDR3 has 14 amino acids. Between the trimmed V and J ends, which lost 3 bases and 3 bases, there was a span of 10 bases. CDR1 is LGHNA, CDR2 YSLEER, per germline.

On this clonotype itself: A read error may account for a junction end that differs from germline. The chain has TRBV24-1 and TRBJ2-2; TRBD2 matches at 10 bases. CDR1 and CDR2 (germline): KGHDR, SFDVKD. The CDR3 is 16 residues long. The CDR3 bases are TGTGCCACCGGTGACTCCGGGACTAGCGACACCGGGGAGCTGTTTTTT. As protein: CATGDSGTSDTGELFF.

The chain has TRBV20-1 and TRBJ2-3; 8 bases line up with TRBD2. CDR3 length: 11 residues. V gave up 6 bases and J gave up 6 bases; unmatched junction bases: 2. CDR1 is DFQATT and CDR2 is SNEGSKA in the germline V gene (reference sequence). CDR3 bases: TGCAGTGCCACGGGGGGGGATACGCAGTATTTT. Its protein product is CSATGGDTQYF.